This T cell receptor (beta chain) was retrieved from a study of T-cell memory formation after mild COVID-19. Study overall: TCR clusters showed largely donor specificity. Study-level results: Contracting clones localized mainly to CM and EM when CD4+ and mainly to EMRA when CD8+. Pre-infection memory contained some responding clones, which suggested that cross-reactive memory had joined. Day 15 to 85 contractors were CD4/CD8 balanced; later expanders leaned CD4+.

Via MiXCR, TCRdb re-called the 5' RACE reads, giving one row per CDR3 protein. The sample consists of fewer than 250,000 distinct CDR3 sequences, about 10% of them appearing once. In the case of this clonotype: Its antigen is currently unknown.

V was cut by 7 bases and J by 10 bases, with 16 bases left in between. CDR3 size: 12 residues. Germline assignment: CDR1 MDHEN and CDR2 SYDVKM. The chain employs TRBV28 and TRBJ1-1; D call uncertain. The source of this sequence is a man aged 18 to 30 who had mild COVID-19 (a few samples of this study predate the infection). Cell type and time point are not known. The sequenced sample was PBMCs or a T cell subset sorted from them (not recorded which). The CDR3 region has the DNA TGTGCCAGCACACCCGGGCGGGGATCAGCTTTCTTT. Translation: CASTPGRGSAFF. Based on the CDR3 plus reference TRBV28 and TRBJ1-1, the full variable domain is DVKVTQSSRYLVKRTGEKVFLECVQDMDHENMFWYRQDPGLGLRLIYFSYDVKMKEKGDIPEGYSVSREKKERFSLILESASTNQTSMYLCASTPGRGSAFFGQGTRLTVV.